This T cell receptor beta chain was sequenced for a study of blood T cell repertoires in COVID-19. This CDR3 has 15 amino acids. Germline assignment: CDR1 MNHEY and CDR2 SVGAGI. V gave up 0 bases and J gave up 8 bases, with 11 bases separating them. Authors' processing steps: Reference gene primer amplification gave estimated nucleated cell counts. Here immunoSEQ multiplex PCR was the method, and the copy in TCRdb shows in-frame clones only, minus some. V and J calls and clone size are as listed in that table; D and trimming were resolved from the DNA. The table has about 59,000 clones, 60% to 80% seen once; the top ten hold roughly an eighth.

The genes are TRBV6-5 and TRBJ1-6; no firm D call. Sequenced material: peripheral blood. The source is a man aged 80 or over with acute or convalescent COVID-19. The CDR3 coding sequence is TGTGCCAGCAGTTACTCGAATGAGATAGATTCACCCCTCCACTTT. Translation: CASSYSNEIDSPLHF.